This T cell receptor beta chain is from a study of Ad26.COV2.S vaccination and SARS-CoV-2 variants. Using immunoSEQ multiplex PCR, the repertoire was profiled, and TCRdb retains in-frame clones only, with some absent. The profile shows around 300,000 clones, about 89% of them singletons. This sample's treatment: about 20 received Ad26.COV2.S at low or high dose, single or two shots; roughly five received placebo; per-sample allocation not given. On day 63 after the first injection, vaccine and placebo recipients gave samples. The study, taken as a whole, reports: Total T cell responses, in the TCR breadth and depth analyses, may have been underestimated.

Deletions cut 7 bases from V and 5 bases from J, with 20 bases between. The germline V gene has CDR1 MDHEN and CDR2 SYDVKM. The CDR3 loop spans 15 amino acids. With respect to this clone: Its antigen remains unknown.

The chain combines TRBV28 with TRBJ1-1, with D hard to call. The material sequenced was peripheral blood, taken in a trial of Ad26.COV2.S vaccine versus placebo. The clonotype comes from a person between 18 and 65 years old who received the Ad26.COV2.S COVID-19 vaccine or a placebo. Here the CDR3 DNA reads TGTGCCAGCACGACGCCCTCGGGCGGGAGTACTGAAGCTTTCTTT. As protein: CASTTPSGGSTEAFF.